The next 26 T cell receptor beta chains were all read from a single sample in a study of human T cells and chemical hapten exposure. Time point here: patch test 1, 2 weeks after DPC sensitization. Regarding treatment: therapeutic diphenylcyclopropenone sensitization with weekly scalp DPC. TCRdb independently ran MiXCR on the RACE reads; one entry per CDR3 protein. The sample holds fewer than 500,000 distinct CDR3 sequences, approximately 5% seen once. Sequenced here: whole blood, sampled in connection with sensitization to the hapten diphenylcyclopropenone (DPC). Source of these receptors: a woman between 50 and 59 years old with alopecia areata. Some clones in this sample may be carry-over from other donors' samples.

This clonotype has ten or more counts. The J gene is TRBJ1-1, the V gene TRBV3-1, with 8 positions matching TRBD1. The V gene's germline CDR1 is LGHDT and CDR2 YNNKEL (reference sequence). V gave up 6 bases and J gave up 3 bases; unmatched junction bases: 6. This CDR3 region has 14 residues. The CDR3 region has the DNA TGTGCCAGCAGGCCCCGACAGGGGCACACTGAAGCTTTCTTT. Its protein is CASRPRQGHTEAFF. The variable domain in full, completed from reference TRBV3-1 and TRBJ1-1, reads DTAVSQTPKYLVTQMGNDKSIKCEQNLGHDTMYWYKQDSKKFLKIMFSYNNKELIINETVPNRFSPKSPDKAHLNLHINSLELGDSAVYFCASRPRQGHTEAFFGQGTRLTVV.

This clonotype was picked up a small number of times. V is TRBV7-9 and J is TRBJ1-4; no reliable D call. Trimming left V 5 bases short and J 10 bases short, with 11 bases between. Germline CDR1 reads SEHNR; CDR2 reads FQNEAQ (reference sequence). The CDR3 is 12 amino acids. The CDR3 loop is CASSAPEGKLFF. Here the CDR3 DNA reads TGTGCCAGCAGCGCCCCTGAGGGAAAACTGTTTTTT. The variable domain in full, completed from reference TRBV7-9 and TRBJ1-4, reads DTGVSQNPRHKITKRGQNVTFRCDPISEHNRLYWYRQTLGQGPEFLTYFQNEAQLEKSRLLSDRFSAERPKGSFSTLEIQRTEQGDSAMYLCASSAPEGKLFFGSGTQLSVL.

Only a few counts were recorded for this clonotype. V and J are TRBV28 and TRBJ2-7, with a possible D match to TRBD1 (6 bases). Germline V gene sequence: CDR1 MDHEN, CDR2 SYDVKM. V gave up 3 bases and J gave up 7 bases, with 19 bases separating them. CDR3 length equals 15 residues. The CDR3 DNA is TGTGCCAGCAGTTTCCGGGCAGGGGAGTTGGGTGAGCAGTACTTC. Amino acid sequence: CASSFRAGELGEQYF.

The genes are TRBV29-1 and TRBJ2-3, with 8 bases identical to TRBD1. CDR1 is SQVTM, CDR2 ANQGSEA, per germline. V lost 1 base, J lost 1 base, and 7 bases stayed unmatched. The CDR3 has 16 amino acids. CDR3 in amino acids: CSVEGTGRTGTDTQYF. The DNA for the CDR3 is TGCAGCGTTGAAGGGACAGGGAGGACCGGCACAGATACGCAGTATTTT.

The chain joins TRBV29-1 to TRBJ1-4; TRBD1 is a possible D gene (6 bases). The CDR3 loop spans 13 amino acids. Trimming took off 4 bases at V and 6 bases at J, with 12 bases between the two ends. Germline CDR1 and CDR2: SQVTM and ANQGSEA. CDR3 residues: CSVGGGQDEKLFF. The CDR3 nucleotides are TGCAGCGTTGGCGGGGGGCAGGATGAAAAACTGTTTTTT.

This clonotype has just a few counts. The chain links TRBV20-1 to TRBJ2-1; TRBD1 matches at 7 bases. This CDR3 has 14 residues. V was pared by 2 bases and J by 4 bases, with 5 bases of the junction left unmatched. Per germline, CDR1 DFQATT and CDR2 SNEGSKA (reference sequence). CDR3: CSARNRGLYNEQFF. In DNA form, the CDR3 reads TGCAGTGCTAGAAACAGGGGCTTGTACAATGAGCAGTTCTTC.

As regards this clonotype: A much more abundant neighbour one base away suggests this may be a read error. V usage is TRBV10-3 and J usage is TRBJ2-1, with 8 bases matching TRBD2. The germline V gene encodes CDR1 ENHRY and CDR2 SYGVKD. This CDR3 spans 16 amino acids. In DNA form, the CDR3 reads TGTGCCATCAGCGGCCGGGAGGGGAGCTCCTACAATGAGCAGATCTTC. Protein: CAISGREGSSYNEQIF.

This clonotype has a handful of counts. The V call is TRBV12-3 or TRBV12-4, the J call TRBJ2-4; D gene ambiguous. Trimming shortened V by 1 base and J by 8 bases, and 9 bases separated the two germline ends. The CDR3 contains 13 residues. The CDR3, as DNA: TGTGCCAGCAGTTTAGGTCAGGTTGACATTCAGTACTTC. It yields the protein CASSLGQVDIQYF.

V and J are TRBV20-1 and TRBJ1-3; D unresolved. The V gene's germline CDR1 is DFQATT and CDR2 SNEGSKA (reference sequence). The CDR3 sequence is 14 residues long. The V gene lost 0 bases and the J gene lost 0 bases, with 6 bases spanning the gap. The CDR3 reads CSARERFSGNTIYF. In DNA, the CDR3 is TGCAGTGCTAGAGAAAGATTCTCTGGAAACACCATATATTTT.

This clonotype was counted many times. The V and J genes are TRBV14 and TRBJ2-7; D is undetermined. The V and J ends lost 0 bases and 6 bases respectively, with 15 bases between them. The CDR3 covers 15 residues. Germline lookup yields CDR1 SGHDN and CDR2 FVKESK. In nucleotides, the CDR3 is TGTGCCAGCAGCCAAGATTGGAGCCCCCCAGGCGAGCAGTACTTC. Amino acids: CASSQDWSPPGEQYF.

Worth noting for this clonotype: This may be a read error, as it is one base from a much larger clone. The chain has TRBV9 and TRBJ2-6; 14 bases map to TRBD2. CDR1 is SGDLS, CDR2 YYNGEE, per germline. This CDR3 is 21 amino acids long. This CDR3 is CATSLVLSAGLAGAGANVLTF. The DNA for the CDR3 is TGTGCCACCAGCTTAGTGCTTTCGGCGGGACTAGCGGGAGCCGGGGCCAACGTCCTGACTTTC.

Many counts were recorded for this clonotype. V usage is TRBV9 and J usage is TRBJ1-1; D may be TRBD1 (6 bases). This CDR3 is 15 amino acids long. Germline lookup yields CDR1 SGDLS and CDR2 YYNGEE. Trimming took off 3 bases at V and 5 bases at J, with 17 bases between the two ends. CDR3 bases: TGTGCCAGCAGCGCCCTAGGGGGGCGGAGTACTGAAGCTTTCTTT. This translates into CASSALGGRSTEAFF.

This clonotype was observed at least ten times. V usage is TRBV6-5 and J usage is TRBJ2-2; D is undetermined. V shed 0 bases and J shed 1 base, with 6 bases lying between them. This CDR3 is 15 amino acids long. Germline CDR1 reads MNHEY; CDR2 reads SVGAGI. In DNA, the CDR3 is TGTGCCAGCAGTTACTCGACGGGGAACACCGGGGAGCTGTTTTTT. The encoded protein is CASSYSTGNTGELFF.

There are many counts of this clonotype. The chain recombines TRBV7-8 with TRBJ2-5, with TRBD2 matching 8 bases. V shed 6 bases, J shed 5 bases, and the junction held 5 bases outside the gene matches. This CDR3 comprises 13 residues. Germline V lookup: CDR1 SGHVS, CDR2 FQNEAQ. CDR3 coding DNA: TGTGCCAGCAGGGGCGGGGGGCTGGAGACCCAGTACTTC. Protein sequence: CASRGGGLETQYF. Drawing the rest from reference TRBV7-8 and TRBJ2-5, the complete variable domain is GAGVSQSPRYKVAKRGQDVALRCDPISGHVSLFWYQQALGQGPEFLTYFQNEAQLDKSGLPSDRFFAERPEGSVSTLKIQRTQQEDSAVYLCASRGGGLETQYFGPGTRLLVL.

This clonotype was counted only a few times. V is TRBV3-1 and J is TRBJ2-3; weak D call: TRBD2 (6 bases). Germline V CDR1 and CDR2: LGHDT, YNNKEL (reference sequence). V gave up 8 bases and J gave up 2 bases, with 14 bases separating them. This CDR3 is built from 14 residues. CDR3 nucleotide sequence: TGTGCCAGCCGTGTGGGGACTTCCACAGATACGCAGTATTTT. Protein product: CASRVGTSTDTQYF.

This clonotype came up many times. The rearrangement links TRBV18 to TRBJ2-3; 8 bases align to TRBD1. With V trimmed by 0 bases and J by 1 base, 0 bases remained unmatched. The CDR3 has 15 amino acids. Germline loops: CDR1 KGHSH, CDR2 LQKENI. DNA of the CDR3: TGTGCCAGCTCACCACCGGACAGGGGCACAGATACGCAGTATTTT. Amino acids: CASSPPDRGTDTQYF.

This clonotype came up many times. This chain joins TRBV9 and TRBJ2-5; 10 bases map to TRBD1. The CDR3 extends over 15 amino acids. CDR1 and CDR2 (germline): SGDLS, YYNGEE. V trimming: 1 base; J trimming: 5 bases; junction bases outside the gene matches: 5. The CDR3 sequence is CASSVRQGARETQYF. CDR3 nucleotide sequence: TGTGCCAGCAGCGTAAGACAGGGGGCGAGGGAGACCCAGTACTTC.

This clonotype was counted once. This chain uses TRBV11-2 with TRBJ1-5, with D unresolved. V gave up 1 base and J gave up 6 bases, with 7 bases separating them. Germline V gives CDR1 SGHAT, CDR2 FQNNGV. This CDR3 contains 13 residues. The CDR3 bases are TGTGCCAGCAGCTTAGGGAAAGGTCAGCCCCAGCATTTT. Its protein product is CASSLGKGQPQHF.

The chain joins TRBV7-6 to TRBJ1-2; 7 nucleotides agree with TRBD1. V trimming: 5 bases; J trimming: 8 bases; junction bases outside the gene matches: 14. The CDR3 is 15 residues long. Germline CDR1 reads SGHVS; CDR2 reads FNYEAQ. The CDR3 is CASSATGDPNGGYTF. The CDR3 DNA is TGTGCCAGCAGCGCAACAGGGGACCCGAACGGGGGCTACACCTTC.

At least ten counts were recorded for this clonotype. CDR3 loop: CASSLDRGRAEAQYF. For the CDR3, the DNA is TGTGCCAGCAGCCTCGACAGGGGGCGAGCCGAGGCCCAGTACTTC. This chain uses TRBV7-2 with TRBJ2-5; 10 nucleotides agree with TRBD1. Germline values: CDR1 SGHTA, CDR2 FQGNSA. V was clipped by 5 bases and J by 9 bases; unmatched bases: 12. CDR3 length: 15 residues.

This clonotype was recorded at least ten times. The CDR3 loop reads CASSEGNRNEKLFF. CDR3 coding DNA: TGTGCCAGCAGTGAAGGAAATCGAAATGAAAAACTGTTTTTT. V gene TRBV6-1 combines with J gene TRBJ1-4; D ambiguous. V was cut by 1 base and J by 5 bases, with 8 bases left in between. Looked up from germline, CDR1 is MNHNS and CDR2 is SASEGT. The CDR3 is 14 residues long.

This rearrangement joins TRBV9 to TRBJ2-2; no reliable D call. V was shortened by 0 bases and J by 0 bases, with 6 bases between the two germline ends. The CDR3 is made up of 15 amino acids. Germline V lookup: CDR1 SGDLS, CDR2 YYNGEE. The CDR3 is CASSVVPANTGELFF. The CDR3 nucleotides are TGTGCCAGCAGCGTAGTTCCCGCGAACACCGGGGAGCTGTTTTTT.

At least ten counts were recorded for this clonotype. This chain uses TRBV4-2 with TRBJ2-7; perhaps D is TRBD1 or TRBD2 (5 bases each). Germline values: CDR1 LGHNA, CDR2 YNFKEQ. The V end was cut by 1 base, the J end by 7 bases, with 17 bases between. The CDR3 sequence is 15 residues long. The CDR3, as DNA: TGTGCCAGCAGCCAAGCCCTCGGGACGGCGGAGGAGCAGTACTTC. Translation: CASSQALGTAEEQYF.

This clonotype was detected many times. CDR3 nucleotide sequence: TGCAGCGTTGGAAGGCCAGTATCCTACAATGAGCAGTTCTTC. It translates to CSVGRPVSYNEQFF. The rearrangement links TRBV29-1 to TRBJ2-1; no reliable D call. Trimming cost V 4 bases and J 1 base, with 11 bases left between them. The CDR3 runs to 14 residues. The germline V gene has CDR1 SQVTM and CDR2 ANQGSEA.

This clonotype has only a few counts. The chain couples TRBV4-1 to TRBJ1-5; possibly TRBD1 for D (5 bases). V dropped 4 bases and J dropped 7 bases, with 14 bases sitting between them. The CDR3 consists of 14 residues. The V gene's germline CDR1 is MGHRA and CDR2 YSYEKL. The CDR3 sequence: CASSLIPGHQPQHF. As DNA, the CDR3 is TGCGCCAGCAGCCTTATCCCAGGACACCAGCCCCAGCATTTT.

In this sample, this clonotype turned up many times. The junction does not match germline at one end; this may be a read error. This sequence joins TRBV10-3 and TRBJ2-7, with 8 bases identical to TRBD2. The CDR3 is made up of 12 amino acids. Germline V gene data show CDR1 as ENHRY and CDR2 as SYGVKD. CDR3 amino acids: CAISESLSGGLF. CDR3 sequence (DNA): TGTGCCATCAGTGAGTCGTTGAGCGGGGGTTTGTTC.